These T cell receptor beta chains were read from a single sample in a study of identical twins. TCRdb used MiXCR to reprocess the 5' RACE reads, holding one entry per CDR3 protein. The table includes 640,000 or so distinct CDR3 sequences, roughly 6% detected once. Specimen: naive T cells sorted from blood. The receptors here all came from a man aged 18 to 35 in good health. Each CDR3 is given with its conserved first and last residue. A D gene is named only where the DNA matches it firmly. Expanded clones get a size class; other rows say once, few or many, or leave the size out.

V	D	J	size	CDR3	DNA
TRBV7-9	.	TRBJ1-4	many	CASSLGVSGEKLFF	TGTGCCAGCAGCTTAGGGGTTTCTGGCGAAAAACTGTTTTTT
TRBV29-1	.	TRBJ1-2	many	CSVLDGYTF	TGCAGCGTACTGGACGGCTACACCTTC
TRBV29-1	.	TRBJ2-3	many	CSVELGGPDTQYF	TGCAGCGTTGAATTGGGGGGGCCAGATACGCAGTATTTT
TRBV6-4	.	TRBJ1-1	many	CASSYEVNTEAFF	TGTGCCAGCAGCTATGAGGTGAACACTGAAGCTTTCTTT
TRBV20-1	.	TRBJ2-1	many	CSARYPLTENEQFF	TGCAGTGCTAGGTACCCCCTTACTGAAAATGAGCAGTTCTTC
TRBV12-3/TRBV12-4	.	TRBJ2-2	many	CASSPTGKVGELFF	TGTGCCAGCAGCCCCACAGGGAAGGTCGGGGAGCTGTTTTTT
TRBV12-3/TRBV12-4	.	TRBJ2-3	many	CASSSGHYTDTQYF	TGTGCCAGCAGTTCCGGACACTACACAGATACGCAGTATTTT
TRBV9	.	TRBJ2-2	few	CASSPQTWASEFTGELFF	TGTGCCAGCAGCCCCCAAACGTGGGCTAGCGAATTCACCGGGGAGCTGTTTTTT
TRBV11-2	TRBD2	TRBJ2-3	many	CASSPRLAGEDTQYF	TGTGCCAGCAGCCCCCGACTAGCGGGAGAGGATACGCAGTATTTT
TRBV19	TRBD2	TRBJ2-2	.	CASSTGTSGSHTGELFF	TGTGCCAGTAGTACCGGGACTAGCGGGAGTCACACCGGGGAGCTGTTTTTT
TRBV6-2/TRBV6-3	.	TRBJ2-7	many	CASSYSIRDRSYYEQYF	TGTGCCAGCAGTTACTCGATAAGAGACAGGTCCTACTACGAGCAGTACTTC
TRBV27	.	TRBJ1-1	.	CASQTFVRAHNTEAFF	TGTGCCAGCCAAACGTTTGTGCGGGCCCACAACACTGAAGCTTTCTTT
TRBV20-1	TRBD1	TRBJ1-1	.	CSAIPGTGDTEAFF	TGCAGTGCTATCCCCGGGACAGGGGACACTGAAGCTTTCTTT
TRBV7-9	.	TRBJ2-1	many	CASSPSYPEQFF	TGTGCCAGCAGCCCTAGTTATCCTGAGCAGTTCTTC
TRBV20-1	.	TRBJ2-7	.	CSAGALLGGARQSSYEQYF	TGCAGTGCTGGAGCGTTATTGGGGGGAGCCAGGCAGAGCTCCTACGAGCAGTACTTC
TRBV11-2	.	TRBJ2-3	few	CASSRGDRSADTQYF	TGTGCCAGCAGCCGGGGGGACAGGAGTGCAGATACGCAGTATTTT
TRBV5-1	.	TRBJ1-4	many	CASSRDAATNEKLFF	TGCGCCAGCAGCAGGGACGCCGCAACTAATGAAAAACTGTTTTTT
TRBV2	TRBD2	TRBJ2-5	.	CASRTGGETQYF	TGTGCCAGCAGAACGGGGGGAGAGACCCAGTACTTC
TRBV12-3/TRBV12-4	.	TRBJ2-2	few	CASRPPAGATGELFF	TGTGCCAGCAGGCCCCCAGCAGGGGCGACCGGGGAGCTGTTTTTT
TRBV7-8	TRBD2	TRBJ2-1	.	CASSPGASGFYNEQFF	TGTGCCAGCAGCCCCGGGGCTAGCGGATTCTACAATGAGCAGTTCTTC
TRBV12-3/TRBV12-4	.	TRBJ2-3	many	CASSQDLTQYF	TGTGCCAGCAGTCAGGACCTTACGCAGTATTTT
TRBV12-3/TRBV12-4	TRBD1	TRBJ2-5	many	CASSQRQGHLTETQYF	TGTGCCAGCAGCCAAAGACAGGGACACCTGACGGAGACCCAGTACTTC
TRBV5-6	TRBD1	TRBJ1-5	many	CASSIGQAPSNQPQHF	TGTGCCAGCAGCATCGGACAGGCTCCGTCCAATCAGCCCCAGCATTTT
TRBV18	TRBD2	TRBJ2-1	.	CASSPPGLAGAAEQFF	TGTGCCAGCTCACCACCGGGACTAGCGGGAGCGGCTGAGCAGTTCTTC
TRBV12-3/TRBV12-4	.	TRBJ2-5	few	CASSRAPWADEYQETQYF	TGTGCCAGCAGTCGGGCCCCATGGGCAGACGAGTACCAAGAGACCCAGTACTTC
TRBV7-8	.	TRBJ2-4	.	CASSLGKGIGDIQYF	TGTGCCAGCAGCTTAGGGAAAGGGATTGGGGACATTCAGTACTTC
TRBV6-6	.	TRBJ2-5	few	CASRTTQETQYF	TGTGCCAGCAGGACAACCCAAGAGACCCAGTACTTC
TRBV4-3	.	TRBJ2-7	many	CASSQEISSEQYF	TGCGCCAGCAGCCAAGAAATCTCGAGCGAGCAGTACTTC
TRBV12-3/TRBV12-4	.	TRBJ2-5	.	CASRNTTGETQYF	TGTGCCAGCAGAAATACGACTGGAGAGACCCAGTACTTC
TRBV3-1	.	TRBJ1-3	.	CASSQVQIASGNTIYF	TGTGCCAGCAGCCAAGTTCAGATTGCCTCGGGAAACACCATATATTTT
TRBV20-1	TRBD2	TRBJ2-1	many	CSARELAGPFNEQFF	TGCAGTGCTAGAGAGCTAGCGGGGCCATTCAATGAGCAGTTCTTC
TRBV12-5	.	TRBJ2-1	many	CASGWELGYNEQFF	TGTGCTAGTGGTTGGGAACTAGGCTACAATGAGCAGTTCTTC
TRBV20-1	TRBD2	TRBJ2-7	many	CSSRGTSGTFYEQYF	TGCAGTTCCCGGGGGACTAGCGGGACTTTCTACGAGCAGTACTTC
TRBV5-1	TRBD1	TRBJ2-1	many	CASSLEGQNYNEQFF	TGCGCCAGCAGCTTGGAGGGACAGAACTACAATGAGCAGTTCTTC
TRBV20-1	TRBD2	TRBJ2-7	few	CSARDRTSGRYEQYF	TGCAGTGCTAGAGATCGTACTAGCGGGAGATACGAGCAGTACTTC
TRBV12-3/TRBV12-4	.	TRBJ2-1	few	CASSLRKGRRNEQFF	TGTGCCAGCAGTTTAAGAAAGGGGCGCAGGAATGAGCAGTTCTTC
TRBV29-1	.	TRBJ2-3	few	CSVTLLVRGLRADTQYF	TGCAGCGTAACCTTGCTAGTACGGGGCCTACGGGCAGATACGCAGTATTTT
TRBV28	.	TRBJ2-3	many	CASSPQGYTQYF	TGTGCCAGCAGTCCTCAGGGTTATACGCAGTATTTT
TRBV6-6	.	TRBJ1-1	many	CASSGTTEAFF	TGTGCCAGCAGTGGGACGACTGAAGCTTTCTTT
TRBV5-1	TRBD1	TRBJ2-1	.	CASTPGTGYNEQFF	TGCGCCAGCACCCCCGGGACAGGGTACAATGAGCAGTTCTTC
TRBV3-1	.	TRBJ2-7	once	CASSQGAAYEQYF	TGTGCCAGCAGCCAAGGGGCAGCCTACGAGCAGTACTTC
TRBV24-1	TRBD1	TRBJ2-5	many	CATSEPMDRVGTQYF	TGTGCCACCAGTGAGCCCATGGACAGGGTGGGGACCCAGTACTTC
TRBV27	.	TRBJ1-5	many	CASSSGMNQPQHF	TGTGCCAGCAGTTCTGGGATGAATCAGCCCCAGCATTTT
TRBV29-1	TRBD2	TRBJ2-3	many	CSVVRFGPSGKTDTQYF	TGCAGCGTTGTTCGGTTCGGCCCTAGCGGGAAAACAGATACGCAGTATTTT
TRBV7-9	.	TRBJ2-1	.	CASSQTRVHPIDNEQFF	TGTGCCAGCAGCCAAACCAGGGTTCACCCTATCGACAATGAGCAGTTCTTC
TRBV12-3/TRBV12-4	TRBD2	TRBJ2-7	.	CASSSPGLAGLSYEQYF	TGTGCCAGCAGTTCACCGGGACTAGCGGGACTCTCCTACGAGCAGTACTTC
TRBV29-1	.	TRBJ1-1	many	CSVGSKGTLNTEAFF	TGCAGCGTTGGGTCGAAAGGGACACTGAACACTGAAGCTTTCTTT
TRBV10-3	.	TRBJ2-3	.	CAITNGMMGDTQYF	TGTGCCATCACTAACGGCATGATGGGAGATACGCAGTATTTT